One and the same sample provided the 26 T cell receptor beta chains below, sequenced in a study of blood T cell repertoires in COVID-19. Measured with immunoSEQ multiplex PCR; TCRdb has only the in-frame clones, and not every one. The sample has more than 120,000 clones, approximately 88% seen once. Source material: peripheral blood. The source is a human donor in a cohort sampled during active COVID-19.

V is TRBV5-1 and J is TRBJ2-5; TRBD1 aligns across 7 bases. Losses at the gene ends were 5 bases for V and 4 bases for J; bases not matched to a gene: 11. Germline loops: CDR1 SGHRS, CDR2 YFSETQ. The length of the CDR3 is 15 residues. The CDR3 region is CASSVGTVGAETQYF. The CDR3 coding sequence is TGCGCCAGCAGTGTGGGGACAGTGGGGGCAGAGACCCAGTACTTC. Filled out from reference TRBV5-1 and TRBJ2-5, the complete variable domain reads KAGVTQTPRYLIKTRGQQVTLSCSPISGHRSVSWYQQTPGQGLQFLFEYFSETQRNKGNFPGRFSGRQFSNSRSEMNVSTLELGDSALYLCASSVGTVGAETQYFGPGTRLLVL.

The CDR3 DNA reads TGTGCCAGTAGTTCAGGGATTTCAGTCAACTATGGCTACACCTTC. Encoded protein: CASSSGISVNYGYTF. V is TRBV19 and J is TRBJ1-2, with TRBD1 as a possible D gene (5 bases). The CDR3 runs to 15 residues. The germline V gene encodes CDR1 LNHDA and CDR2 SQIVND (reference sequence). V was shortened by 5 bases and J by 2 bases, with 15 bases between the two germline ends. The full variable domain, with the rest looked up from reference TRBV19 and TRBJ1-2, is DGGITQSPKYLFRKEGQNVTLSCEQNLNHDAMYWYRQDPGQGLRLIYYSQIVNDFQKGDIAEGYSVSREKKESFPLTVTSAQKNPTAFYLCASSSGISVNYGYTFGSGTRLTVV.

The V and J genes are TRBV10-3 and TRBJ1-1; perhaps TRBD1 as D (5 bases). V was pared by 3 bases and J by 7 bases, with 12 bases between. The CDR3 is made up of 13 amino acids. Germline values: CDR1 ENHRY, CDR2 SYGVKD. CDR3 sequence reads: CAISDPGLGEAFF. CDR3 nucleotide sequence: TGTGCCATCAGTGACCCAGGGTTGGGTGAAGCTTTCTTT.

The chain is built from TRBV12-3 or TRBV12-4 and TRBJ2-7; tentatively, D is TRBD2 (5 bases). V was clipped by 3 bases and J by 6 bases, with 12 bases between them. The CDR3 length is 13 residues. As DNA, the CDR3 is TGTGCCAGCAGTTTCGCTAGCAAAAGCGAGCAGTACTTC. Translation: CASSFASKSEQYF.

The rearrangement links TRBV4-3 to TRBJ1-1; perhaps TRBD1 as D (5 bases). V lost 0 bases and J 4 bases, leaving 9 bases between the germline ends. The germline V gene encodes CDR1 LGHNA and CDR2 YSLEER. CDR3 length equals 14 residues. The CDR3: CASSQDQGGTEAFF. The DNA of the CDR3 is TGCGCCAGCAGCCAAGACCAGGGAGGCACTGAAGCTTTCTTT.

This chain links TRBV7-9 with TRBJ1-2; 7 bases match TRBD1. After removal of 5 bases from V and 8 bases from J, the junction contained 5 bases not matched to a gene. Per germline, CDR1 SEHNR and CDR2 FQNEAQ (reference sequence). The CDR3 extends over 12 amino acids. This CDR3 reads CASSGQEKGYTF. DNA for the CDR3: TGTGCCAGCAGCGGACAGGAGAAAGGCTACACCTTC.

This chain connects TRBV28 to TRBJ1-2; 10 bases agree with TRBD1. The ends lost 5 bases at V and 7 bases at J; junction bases unmatched: 13. Germline values: CDR1 MDHEN, CDR2 SYDVKM. CDR3 length: 16 residues. DNA of the CDR3: TGTGCCAGCAGTCCCCGGGGACAGGGGTTTTACACTGGCTACACCTTC. Protein product: CASSPRGQGFYTGYTF.

V and J are TRBV5-6 and TRBJ1-1; TRBD1 matches at 7 bases. V was clipped by 5 bases and J by 7 bases; unmatched bases: 5. CDR3 length: 12 amino acids. Germline CDR1 and CDR2: SGHDT and YYEEEE. DNA for the CDR3: TGTGCCAGCAGTTGGCCAGGGGGTGAAGCTTTCTTT. It translates to CASSWPGGEAFF.

In this sample, this clone turned up a few times. V usage is TRBV6-5 and J usage is TRBJ1-2, with TRBD1 as a possible D gene (5 bases). In germline, CDR1 is MNHEY, CDR2 SVGAGI. Trimming stripped 4 bases from V and 5 bases from J, with 14 bases between. This CDR3 spans 14 amino acids. CDR3 loop: CASSFQGGRYGYTF. The CDR3 nucleotides read TGTGCCAGCAGTTTTCAGGGAGGTCGGTATGGCTACACCTTC.

V and J are TRBV4-1 and TRBJ1-5; TRBD1 agrees at 8 bases. This CDR3 region has 15 residues. V lost 4 bases to trimming and J lost 2 bases; unmatched junction nucleotides: 4. Germline V lookup: CDR1 MGHRA, CDR2 YSYEKL. CDR3 nucleotides: TGCGCCAGCAGCCCGGACAGGGCCGGCAATCAGCCCCAGCATTTT. It translates to CASSPDRAGNQPQHF.

Details on this clone: The germline gene is not matched at one end of the junction; a read error may be the cause. The chain is built from TRBV15 and TRBJ1-1, with D uncertain. Germline-derived CDR1 and CDR2 are LNHNV and YYDKDF (reference sequence). The CDR3 has 12 residues. The CDR3, as DNA: TGTGCCACCAGCAGAGACCGCTTCCAGGAGGCCTTT. This encodes CATSRDRFQEAF.

The rearrangement links TRBV3-1 (or the pseudogene TRBV3-2) to TRBJ1-1; TRBD1 is a possible D gene (6 bases). Trimming left V 4 bases short and J 3 bases short, with 12 bases between. The germline V gene encodes CDR1 LGHDT and CDR2 YNNKEL (reference sequence). The CDR3 is made up of 14 amino acids. The CDR3 DNA reads as TGTGCCAGCAGCCTCTTAGGGGGGGACACTGAAGCTTTCTTT. Translation gives CASSLLGGDTEAFF.

The chain recombines TRBV6-6 with TRBJ1-2; D remains unclear. CDR3 length equals 12 residues. Germline V lookup: CDR1 MNHNY, CDR2 SVGAGI (reference sequence). V was cut by 6 bases and J by 5 bases, with 10 bases left in between. The CDR3 protein is CASRPTTYGYTF. The CDR3 DNA reads TGTGCCAGCAGACCGACAACATATGGCTACACCTTC.

The V call is TRBV4-1, the J call TRBJ2-1; the D gene is possibly TRBD2 (6 bases). Deletions cut 3 bases from V and 0 bases from J, with 9 bases between. This CDR3 spans 15 amino acids. CDR1 is MGHRA, CDR2 YSYEKL, per germline. CDR3 region: CASSQGRGSYNEQFF. The CDR3 coding sequence is TGCGCCAGCAGCCAGGGGCGGGGCTCCTACAATGAGCAGTTCTTC.

This chain uses TRBV10-1 with TRBJ1-1; 8 positions agree with TRBD1. Germline-derived CDR1 and CDR2 are WNHNN and SYGVQD (reference sequence). V lost 4 bases, J lost 3 bases, and 13 bases stayed unmatched. This CDR3 has 17 amino acids. The CDR3 sequence: CASSGPRRGRGHTEAFF. The CDR3 DNA sequence: TGCGCCAGCAGTGGGCCACGGAGAGGCAGGGGGCACACTGAAGCTTTCTTT.

The CDR3, as DNA: TGTGCCTGGAGTGTAGGGCGGGGGGCAGATACGCAGTATTTT. Residues: CAWSVGRGADTQYF. The rearrangement joins TRBV30 to TRBJ2-3; 8 bases are a match to TRBD2. The V gene's germline CDR1 is GTSNPN and CDR2 SVGIG (reference sequence). This CDR3 has 14 amino acids. With V trimmed by 0 bases and J by 4 bases, 3 bases remained unmatched.

The genes are TRBV7-8 and TRBJ1-1; D perhaps matches TRBD1 (5 bases). Germline loops: CDR1 SGHVS, CDR2 FQNEAQ. Trimming removed 1 base at V and 4 bases at J, with 22 bases between. This CDR3 region has 18 residues. The CDR3, as DNA: TGTGCCAGCAGCTTAGGGGGCAGCGTGGTCTTATGGGGCACTGAAGCTTTCTTT. Protein sequence: CASSLGGSVVLWGTEAFF. The entire variable domain, with the rest obtained from reference TRBV7-8 and TRBJ1-1, is as follows: GAGVSQSPRYKVAKRGQDVALRCDPISGHVSLFWYQQALGQGPEFLTYFQNEAQLDKSGLPSDRFFAERPEGSVSTLKIQRTQQEDSAVYLCASSLGGSVVLWGTEAFFGQGTRLTVV.

The chain has TRBV7-2 and TRBJ1-1; 10 nucleotides align to TRBD1. Trimming at V came to 5 bases and at J to 11 bases, leaving 11 bases not matched to a gene. Germline CDR1 reads SGHTA; CDR2 reads FQGNSA. The CDR3 runs 14 residues. Written as DNA, the CDR3 is TGTGCCAGCAGCCCGAGACAGGGGGCGGATAGGGCTTTCTTT. It translates to CASSPRQGADRAFF.

The chain employs TRBV5-1 and TRBJ2-3; D perhaps matches TRBD2 (5 bases). Trimming took off 5 bases at V and 2 bases at J, with 12 bases between the two ends. Germline-derived CDR1 and CDR2 are SGHRS and YFSETQ. The CDR3 runs to 14 residues. This chain's CDR3 is CASRWSGYTDTQYF. The DNA of the CDR3 is TGCGCCAGCAGATGGAGCGGATACACAGATACGCAGTATTTT.

The chain joins TRBV7-2 to TRBJ2-7; possible D gene TRBD1, 6 bases. Trimming stripped 7 bases from V and 2 bases from J, with 15 bases between. Per germline, CDR1 SGHTA and CDR2 FQGNSA. The CDR3 has 14 amino acids. This chain's CDR3 is CASTYTGNPYEQYF. Written as DNA, the CDR3 is TGTGCCAGCACCTATACAGGGAACCCCTACGAGCAGTACTTC.

The V and J genes are TRBV24-1 and TRBJ2-1; 7 bases map to TRBD2. This CDR3 region has 15 residues. Trimming at V came to 6 bases and at J to 2 bases, leaving 6 bases not matched to a gene. Germline V gene data show CDR1 as KGHDR and CDR2 as SFDVKD. CDR3 in amino acids: CATSRGGETYNEQFF. As DNA, the CDR3 is TGTGCCACCAGTCGTGGGGGGGAAACCTACAATGAGCAGTTCTTC.

V and J are TRBV7-9 and TRBJ1-3; D is uncertain. The ends were cut back, 5 bases at V and 0 bases at J, with 8 bases in the middle. The CDR3 spans 14 residues. The V gene's germline CDR1 is SEHNR and CDR2 FQNEAQ (reference sequence). The CDR3 sequence: CASSPTYSGNTIYF. The CDR3 DNA reads as TGTGCCAGCAGCCCCACATACTCTGGAAACACCATATATTTT.

The V and J genes are TRBV6-1 and TRBJ2-7; D call uncertain. Trimming took 2 bases from V and 0 from J, leaving 17 bases between them. The germline V gene has CDR1 MNHNS and CDR2 SASEGT. CDR3 length: 17 amino acids. The CDR3 is CASSELRGQASSYEQYF. CDR3 DNA sequence: TGTGCCAGCAGTGAACTACGTGGCCAGGCGAGCTCCTACGAGCAGTACTTC.

The chain links TRBV6-6 to TRBJ1-5; unclear D gene. V lost 2 bases, J lost 4 bases, and 6 bases lay in between. The CDR3 totals 13 residues. Per the germline V gene, CDR1 is MNHNY and CDR2 is SVGAGI (reference sequence). The CDR3 spells CASSYAENQPQHF. The CDR3 nucleotides read TGTGCCAGCAGTTACGCGGAGAATCAGCCCCAGCATTTT.

This chain uses TRBV19 with TRBJ2-5, with 7 nucleotides matching TRBD1. The CDR3 is made up of 13 amino acids. With 8 bases clipped from V and 7 bases from J, the junction kept 10 bases outside the gene matches. Germline V gene sequence: CDR1 LNHDA, CDR2 SQIVND (reference sequence). Here the CDR3 reads CASGGTGEGTQYF. The CDR3 coding sequence is TGTGCCAGTGGGGGTACAGGGGAAGGGACCCAGTACTTC.

This chain links TRBV28 with TRBJ2-5, with 9 bases fitting TRBD1. Germline V gene data show CDR1 as MDHEN and CDR2 as SYDVKM. V shed 6 bases and J 5 bases; nucleotides not matched to a gene: 10. The length of the CDR3 is 15 residues. The CDR3 sequence is CASSPGTGRAETQYF. CDR3 coding DNA: TGTGCCAGCAGCCCCGGGACAGGGCGAGCGGAGACCCAGTACTTC.